This T cell receptor (beta chain) was found in a study of T cell clones after liver transplantation. Looking at the study overall: Immunosuppression withdrawal was tried within 2 years after liver transplantation in this trial. Patients counted as tolerant after at least one year off all immunosuppression, enzymes not exceeding twice normal. Samples came pre-transplant, pre-randomization before withdrawal, and post-randomization after withdrawal ended.

Sorting of unstimulated PBMCs yielded separate CD3+CD4+ and CD3+CD8+ fractions. The CDR3 length is 16 residues. The germline CDR1 and CDR2 sequences are LNHDA and SQIVND (reference sequence). V lost 6 bases to trimming and J lost 0 bases; unmatched junction nucleotides: 6. TCRdb's table, derived via immunoSEQ multiplex PCR, lists solely in-frame clones and lacks some. The sample includes 77,000 or so clones, roughly 80% of them seen just once. The chain combines TRBV19 with TRBJ2-1, with 9 bases matching TRBD2. Specimen: CD4+ T cells from blood, collected 12 months after liver transplant. This receptor was taken from a human patient who received a liver transplant. Some of these T cells may belong to the graft donor. CDR3 DNA sequence: TGTGCCAGTAGGCCGACTAGCGGATTCTCCTACAATGAGCAGTTCTTC. It yields the protein CASRPTSGFSYNEQFF.